The rows below give T cell receptor beta chains drawn from one sample of a study of PD-L1 blockade in urothelial cancer. This table comes from immunoSEQ multiplex PCR, and its TCRdb copy is limited to in-frame clones, with some not included. Among some 30,000 clones listed, around three quarters were seen once. This sample comprised PBMCs, obtained around atezolizumab (anti-PD-L1) treatment. The receptors stem from a man in his sixties or seventies with urothelial cancer. Both conserved end residues are part of each CDR3. A D gene is named only where the DNA matches it firmly. Clone size is shown for a subset of rows, as once, few, many or a class of expanded clone.

.	TRBV6-5	TRBJ2-2	.	TGTGCCAGCAGGGATCAGGGGAACACCGGGGAGCTGTTTTTT	CASRDQGNTGELFF
.	TRBV27	TRBJ1-2	.	TGTGCCAGCAGTTTAAAAGGGACAAGTGGCTACACCTTC	CASSLKGTSGYTF
.	TRBV4-1	TRBJ2-3	.	TGCGCCAGCAGCCCAGCCCCTGGCGGGGGCACAGATACGCAGTATTTT	CASSPAPGGGTDTQYF
.	TRBV7-8	TRBJ2-3	.	TGTGCCAGCAGCCCTAAGGGGGACCGCAGCACAGATACGCAGTATTTT	CASSPKGDRSTDTQYF
TRBD1	TRBV19	TRBJ1-2	.	TGTGCCAGTAGTTTTAAGGGGGCGCGGACCAATGGCTACACCTTC	CASSFKGARTNGYTF
TRBD1	TRBV2	TRBJ2-7	.	TGTGCCAGCAGCCTAAAGCGGACAGGGGTCGAGCAGTACTTC	CASSLKRTGVEQYF
TRBD1	TRBV19	TRBJ1-1	once	TGTGCCAGTAGCACTCCGGGACAGGGCCCTGAAGCTTTCTTT	CASSTPGQGPEAFF
.	TRBV30	TRBJ1-6	.	TGTGCCTGGACCCTGGGGGGGGTCGGGTCACCCCTCCACTTT	CAWTLGGVGSPLHF
.	TRBV2	TRBJ1-5	.	TGTGCCAGCAGTGAGGGGCACTATAGCAATCAGCCCCAGCATTTT	CASSEGHYSNQPQHF
TRBD1	TRBV18	TRBJ2-1	.	TGTGCCAGCTCACCACCAAACAGGGGGGATGAGCAGTTCTTC	CASSPPNRGDEQFF
.	TRBV19	TRBJ1-6	.	TGTGCCAGTAGCCTACAGGGAACTTCCTATAATTCACCCCTCCACTTT	CASSLQGTSYNSPLHF
TRBD1	TRBV11-3	TRBJ1-4	.	TGTGCCAGCAGCTACACAGGGGGCGTAGCAACTAATGAAAAACTGTTTTTT	CASSYTGGVATNEKLFF
.	TRBV6-5	TRBJ1-2	.	TGTGCCAGCAGTTACTCGGGCGGGGGCTACACCTTC	CASSYSGGGYTF
.	TRBV7-8	TRBJ1-2	.	TGTGCCAGCAGCTTAGGAAGTCACCGGTATGGCTACACCTTC	CASSLGSHRYGYTF
TRBD1	TRBV19	TRBJ2-7	.	TGTGCCAGTAGTATAGAAAGGGGGCGATACGAGCAGTACTTC	CASSIERGRYEQYF
TRBD2	TRBV11-3	TRBJ2-3	.	TGTGCCAGCAGCCCACTTAGCGGGAGCACAGATACGCAGTATTTT	CASSPLSGSTDTQYF
TRBD2	TRBV15	TRBJ2-3	.	TGTGCCACCAGCAGAGATTCTGTACGGGGGGGAGATACGCAGTATTTT	CATSRDSVRGGDTQYF
.	TRBV5-1	TRBJ2-7	.	TGCGCCAGCAGCTTAATGACAGCGTCCTACGAGCAGTACTTC	CASSLMTASYEQYF
.	TRBV19	TRBJ2-1	.	TGTGCCAGTAGTATCGGTTGGGGCGGATTGACCTACAATGAGCAGTTCTTC	CASSIGWGGLTYNEQFF
.	TRBV18	TRBJ1-5	.	TGTGCCAGCTCACCACCATCTTGGGGAGGGGTGGGCAATCAGCCCCAGCATTTT	CASSPPSWGGVGNQPQHF
TRBD1	TRBV30	TRBJ2-2	.	TGTGCCTGGGACAGGGCGGACACCGGGGAGCTGTTTTTT	CAWDRADTGELFF
TRBD1	TRBV7-2	TRBJ2-1	.	TGTGCCAGCAGCGGACAGGGGGCTAGGAATGAGCAGTTCTTC	CASSGQGARNEQFF
.	TRBV5-5	TRBJ2-1	.	TGTGCCAGCAGCTTGGCCCCGTCTAGCTCCTACAATGAGCAGTTCTTC	CASSLAPSSSYNEQFF
TRBD1	TRBV7-8	TRBJ1-1	.	TGTGCCAGCACAGGGGGCGCGTGGAACACTGAAGCTTTCTTT	CASTGGAWNTEAFF
.	TRBV19	TRBJ1-6	.	TGTGCCAGTAGTTTAGGCTTACTTAATTCACCCCTCCACTTT	CASSLGLLNSPLHF
.	TRBV7-9	TRBJ2-7	.	TGTGCCAGCAGCCGGACAGCGAGTGTGCAGTACTTC	CASSRTASVQYF
.	TRBV7-2	TRBJ2-7	few	TGTGCCAGCAGCTCCAAGGACTATTCCGGCGAGCAGTACTTC	CASSSKDYSGEQYF
.	TRBV5-1	TRBJ2-5	.	TGCGCCAGCAGGGCGGAGAGTCTAGAGACCCAGTACTTC	CASRAESLETQYF
TRBD1	TRBV7-2	TRBJ2-7	.	TGTGCCAGCAGCCCTCGGACAGGGAGGAACTACGAGCAGTACTTC	CASSPRTGRNYEQYF